The rows below give T cell receptor beta chains drawn from one sample of a study of cytomegalovirus exposure and HLA in healthy donors. Produced via immunoSEQ multiplex PCR; TCRdb's table is partial and in-frame only. Among a few hundred thousand clones listed, roughly 88% were seen once. Input material: PBMCs. The receptors derive from a young woman in good health and CMV-seronegative. CDR3s include the opening cysteine and the closing phenylalanine or tryptophan. A D gene is named only where the DNA matches it firmly. Expanded clones get a size class; other rows say once, few or many, or leave the size out.

d_gene	j_gene	abundance	v_gene	CDR3nt	CDR3aa
-	TRBJ2-5	-	TRBV28	TGTGCCAGCAGGGGGCCTGGAGAGACCCAGTACTTC	CASRGPGETQYF
TRBD2	TRBJ2-7	-	TRBV14	TGTGCCAGCAGTTACCTAGGCGGGAGGGCCTACGAGCAGTACTTC	CASSYLGGRAYEQYF
-	TRBJ2-7	-	TRBV27	TGTGCCAGCAGGAAATCCGGGACTTTATTTGAGCAGTACTTC	CASRKSGTLFEQYF
-	TRBJ2-7	-	TRBV10-3	TGTGCCATCAGCGCACCTCCAGGAATCTACGAGCAGTACTTC	CAISAPPGIYEQYF
TRBD1	TRBJ1-2	-	TRBV2	TGTGCCAGCAGTCAAGTAGACAGGGGGATGGGCTACACCTTC	CASSQVDRGMGYTF
TRBD1	TRBJ1-2	-	TRBV28	TGTGCCAGCAGTTCCCGGGACAGGGTTCACTATGGCTACACCTTC	CASSSRDRVHYGYTF
-	TRBJ1-1	-	TRBV6-5	TGTGCCAGCAGTTATAGGCGGGGAGTGAACACTGAAGCTTTCTTT	CASSYRRGVNTEAFF
-	TRBJ2-3	-	TRBV11-2	TGTGCCAGCAGGAACCCGGTGGAGGGGGATACGCAGTATTTT	CASRNPVEGDTQYF
-	TRBJ2-2	-	TRBV19	TGTGCCAGTACTACGACAGGTATTGGCCTAGCGGCTAACACCGGGGAGCTGTTTTTT	CASTTTGIGLAANTGELFF
-	TRBJ1-2	-	TRBV18	TGTGCCAGCTCACCACGCTCAGGGGATCACTATGGCTACACCTTC	CASSPRSGDHYGYTF
TRBD2	TRBJ2-1	-	TRBV7-3	TGTGCCAGCAGCTTAAATAGCGGGCGGGGCCTCTACAATGAGCAGTTCTTC	CASSLNSGRGLYNEQFF
TRBD2	TRBJ2-3	-	TRBV19	TGTGCCAGTAGTCCCGGACTAGCGGAAGGCACAGATACGCAGTATTTT	CASSPGLAEGTDTQYF
-	TRBJ1-3	-	TRBV7-9	TGTGCCAGCAGCTGGAGACAGAGTTACTCTGGAAACACCATATATTTT	CASSWRQSYSGNTIYF
-	TRBJ2-3	-	TRBV27	TGTGCCAGCAGTTTATCCCAGTGGAGGAAATCAGATACGCAGTATTTT	CASSLSQWRKSDTQYF
TRBD1	TRBJ1-5	once	TRBV5-5	TGTGCCAGCAGCTCACTGACAGGGGCCCAGCCCCAGCATTTT	CASSSLTGAQPQHF
TRBD2	TRBJ2-7	once	TRBV7-2	TGTGCCAGCAGTCTAGCGCCGGGACTAGCAACGGACGAGCAGTACTTC	CASSLAPGLATDEQYF
-	TRBJ2-7	-	TRBV28	TGTGCCAGCAGTTTATATGTCGTAAACGAGCAGTACTTC	CASSLYVVNEQYF
TRBD2	TRBJ2-7	-	TRBV11-2	TGTGCCAGCAGCCCTCGTAGCGGGAACTACGAGCAGTACTTC	CASSPRSGNYEQYF
TRBD1	TRBJ1-5	-	TRBV10-2	TGCGCCAGCAGTGAGTTGGGACAGCGAAATCAGCCCCAGCATTTT	CASSELGQRNQPQHF
TRBD1	TRBJ2-2	-	TRBV10-3	TGTGCCATCCTAGACCGGGACAGAAACACCGGGGAGCTGTTTTTT	CAILDRDRNTGELFF
TRBD1	TRBJ2-1	-	TRBV5-5	TGTGCCAGCAGCTCCTCCGGGACAGGGACGGTAAATGAGCAGTTCTTC	CASSSSGTGTVNEQFF
TRBD2	TRBJ2-7	-	TRBV28	TGTGCCAGCATCGGGCGAACTAGCGGGAGGGGGTACGAGCAGTACTTC	CASIGRTSGRGYEQYF
-	TRBJ2-1	-	TRBV6-5	TGTGCCAGCAAAGCACCCGTCGGGGATGAGCAGTTCTTC	CASKAPVGDEQFF
-	TRBJ1-1	-	TRBV7-3	TGTGCCAGCAGCACATGGATCCCGGGGGTCTCCTCCACTGAAGCTTTCTTT	CASSTWIPGVSSTEAFF
-	TRBJ1-1	-	TRBV25-1	TGTGCCAGCAGTGACCCCGGGGGGGGGAACACTGAAGCTTTCTTT	CASSDPGGGNTEAFF
TRBD1	TRBJ2-3	-	TRBV5-1	TGCGCCAGCAGCCTTGGACAGGGGACGACAGATACGCAGTATTTT	CASSLGQGTTDTQYF
TRBD1	TRBJ2-5	-	TRBV6-4	TGTGCCGAGCAGGGGGCGGGGGAGACCCAGTACTTC	CAEQGAGETQYF